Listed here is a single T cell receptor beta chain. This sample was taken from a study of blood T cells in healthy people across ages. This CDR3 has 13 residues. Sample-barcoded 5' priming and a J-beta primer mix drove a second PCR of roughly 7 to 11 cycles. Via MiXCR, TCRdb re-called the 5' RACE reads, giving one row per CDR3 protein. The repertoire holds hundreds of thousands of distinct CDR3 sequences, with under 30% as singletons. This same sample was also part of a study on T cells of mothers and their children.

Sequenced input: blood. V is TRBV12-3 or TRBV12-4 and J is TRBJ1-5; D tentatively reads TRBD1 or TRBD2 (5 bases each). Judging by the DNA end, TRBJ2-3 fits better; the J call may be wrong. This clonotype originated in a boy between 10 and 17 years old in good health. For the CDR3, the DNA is TGTGCCAGCAGTTTCCAGGCTGAAGGGACCCAGTATTTT. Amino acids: CASSFQAEGTQYF.